Listed below are T cell receptor beta chains from one sample, sequenced in a study of PD-1 blockade in classical Hodgkin lymphoma. Sequencing was performed with immunoSEQ multiplex PCR; in TCRdb, only in-frame clones are kept and a portion is missing. The sample includes 10,000 or so clones, 80% to 90% of them seen just once. What was sequenced was CD8+ T cells from blood. The receptors derive from a human donor with classical Hodgkin lymphoma. Both conserved end residues are part of each CDR3. A D gene is named only where the DNA matches it firmly. Expanded clones get a size class; other rows say once, few or many, or leave the size out.

J gene: TRBJ2-7
clone size: .
V gene: TRBV4-1
D gene: .
CDR3 protein: CASSQDPGTYEQYF
CDR3 DNA: TGCGCCAGCAGCCAAGATCCAGGGACCTACGAGCAGTACTTC

J gene: TRBJ2-7
clone size: .
V gene: TRBV18
D gene: TRBD1
CDR3 protein: CASSPDRGLSLGPYEQYF
CDR3 DNA: TGTGCCAGCTCACCGGACAGGGGTTTATCGTTAGGTCCCTACGAGCAGTACTTC

J gene: TRBJ1-5
clone size: .
V gene: TRBV6-1
D gene: .
CDR3 protein: CASSEGWTKNSNQPQHF
CDR3 DNA: TGTGCCAGCAGTGAAGGTTGGACAAAAAATAGCAATCAGCCCCAGCATTTT

J gene: TRBJ1-5
clone size: .
V gene: TRBV4-3
D gene: .
CDR3 protein: CASSQDRVGNQPQHF
CDR3 DNA: TGCGCCAGCAGCCAAGATCGTGTCGGCAATCAGCCCCAGCATTTT

J gene: TRBJ2-7
clone size: .
V gene: TRBV4-2
D gene: TRBD2
CDR3 protein: CASSQDGRGGYEQYF
CDR3 DNA: TGTGCCAGCAGCCAAGATGGGCGGGGGGGTTACGAGCAGTACTTC

J gene: TRBJ2-1
clone size: once
V gene: TRBV7-9
D gene: .
CDR3 protein: CASGLTSSYNEQFF
CDR3 DNA: TGTGCCAGCGGACTTACGAGCTCCTACAATGAGCAGTTCTTC

J gene: TRBJ2-6
clone size: .
V gene: TRBV12-5
D gene: .
CDR3 protein: CASGLDRVSGANVLTF
CDR3 DNA: TGTGCTAGTGGTTTGGATCGGGTGTCTGGGGCCAACGTCCTGACTTTC

J gene: TRBJ2-3
clone size: .
V gene: TRBV28
D gene: .
CDR3 protein: CASSYPSMGQPSTDTQYF
CDR3 DNA: TGTGCCAGCAGTTATCCTTCTATGGGTCAGCCAAGCACAGATACGCAGTATTTT

J gene: TRBJ2-1
clone size: .
V gene: TRBV29-1
D gene: .
CDR3 protein: CSVDQGSGYNEQFF
CDR3 DNA: TGCAGCGTTGATCAGGGGAGCGGCTACAATGAGCAGTTCTTC

J gene: TRBJ2-7
clone size: .
V gene: TRBV7-9
D gene: TRBD1
CDR3 protein: CASSLGTGPYEQYF
CDR3 DNA: TGTGCCAGCAGCTTAGGGACAGGGCCCTACGAGCAGTACTTC

J gene: TRBJ2-2
clone size: .
V gene: TRBV6-6
D gene: .
CDR3 protein: CASSYNREQPGELFF
CDR3 DNA: TGTGCCAGCAGTTACAACAGAGAACAGCCCGGGGAGCTGTTTTTT

J gene: TRBJ2-2
clone size: few
V gene: TRBV6-4
D gene: TRBD1
CDR3 protein: CASSDGQGTGELFF
CDR3 DNA: TGTGCCAGCAGTGACGGACAGGGCACCGGGGAGCTGTTTTTT

J gene: TRBJ2-7
clone size: .
V gene: TRBV12-2
D gene: .
CDR3 protein: CASRQSAGIDEQYF
CDR3 DNA: TGTGCAAGTCGCCAAAGCGCAGGGATCGACGAGCAGTACTTC

J gene: TRBJ1-1
clone size: .
V gene: TRBV7-8
D gene: .
CDR3 protein: CASSLNSQANTEAFF
CDR3 DNA: TGTGCCAGCAGCTTAAACAGCCAGGCTAACACTGAAGCTTTCTTT

J gene: TRBJ2-4
clone size: .
V gene: TRBV5-8
D gene: TRBD1
CDR3 protein: CASSLDSGQLAKNIQYF
CDR3 DNA: TGTGCCAGCAGCTTGGATTCGGGACAGCTAGCCAAAAACATTCAGTACTTC

J gene: TRBJ2-3
clone size: .
V gene: TRBV4-3
D gene: .
CDR3 protein: CASSHRGGPSTDTQYF
CDR3 DNA: TGCGCCAGCAGCCATAGGGGGGGCCCTAGCACAGATACGCAGTATTTT

J gene: TRBJ2-1
clone size: .
V gene: TRBV25-1
D gene: TRBD2
CDR3 protein: CASSDWELAGVANEQFF
CDR3 DNA: TGTGCCAGCAGTGACTGGGAACTAGCGGGGGTAGCCAATGAGCAGTTCTTC

J gene: TRBJ2-3
clone size: once
V gene: TRBV5-8
D gene: .
CDR3 protein: CASSLERPLPSTDTQYF
CDR3 DNA: TGTGCCAGCAGCTTGGAACGGCCTTTACCGAGCACAGATACGCAGTATTTT

J gene: TRBJ2-7
clone size: .
V gene: TRBV19
D gene: .
CDR3 protein: CASSPRQGYEQYF
CDR3 DNA: TGTGCCAGTAGCCCGAGGCAGGGGTACGAGCAGTACTTC

J gene: TRBJ2-7
clone size: .
V gene: TRBV11-2
D gene: .
CDR3 protein: CASSPLLWQGTHEQYF
CDR3 DNA: TGTGCCAGCAGCCCCCTCCTTTGGCAGGGAACCCACGAGCAGTACTTC

J gene: TRBJ1-5
clone size: .
V gene: TRBV18
D gene: TRBD1
CDR3 protein: CASSQTGLIQPQHF
CDR3 DNA: TGTGCCAGCTCGCAGACAGGGTTGATTCAGCCCCAGCATTTT

J gene: TRBJ2-5
clone size: .
V gene: TRBV28
D gene: .
CDR3 protein: CASSPPQRQETQYF
CDR3 DNA: TGTGCCAGCAGCCCCCCCCAGAGGCAAGAGACCCAGTACTTC

J gene: TRBJ1-2
clone size: .
V gene: TRBV12-5
D gene: TRBD1
CDR3 protein: CASGSDRGANYGYTF
CDR3 DNA: TGTGCTAGTGGTTCGGACAGGGGTGCGAACTATGGCTACACCTTC

J gene: TRBJ2-5
clone size: .
V gene: TRBV2
D gene: TRBD1
CDR3 protein: CATHRGEKETQYF
CDR3 DNA: TGTGCCACACACAGGGGAGAGAAAGAGACCCAGTACTTC

J gene: TRBJ2-2
clone size: few
V gene: TRBV4-3
D gene: .
CDR3 protein: CASSLSLAENTGELFF
CDR3 DNA: TGCGCCAGCAGCCTATCACTAGCCGAAAACACCGGGGAGCTGTTTTTT

J gene: TRBJ2-1
clone size: .
V gene: TRBV30
D gene: TRBD2
CDR3 protein: CAWSSDSGGVYEQFF
CDR3 DNA: TGTGCCTGGAGTAGCGATAGCGGGGGGGTCTATGAGCAGTTCTTC

J gene: TRBJ2-7
clone size: .
V gene: TRBV10-3
D gene: .
CDR3 protein: CAISVSRQKYEQYF
CDR3 DNA: TGTGCCATCAGTGTTTCCCGACAGAAGTACGAGCAGTACTTC

J gene: TRBJ1-2
clone size: .
V gene: TRBV29-1
D gene: .
CDR3 protein: CSVDPPTEPYGYTF
CDR3 DNA: TGCAGCGTTGATCCGCCGACGGAACCCTATGGCTACACCTTC

J gene: TRBJ2-2
clone size: few
V gene: TRBV23-1
D gene: .
CDR3 protein: CASSQSVWVGPGELFF
CDR3 DNA: TGCGCCAGCAGTCAGTCGGTCTGGGTGGGACCCGGGGAGCTGTTTTTT

J gene: TRBJ2-7
clone size: once
V gene: TRBV27
D gene: TRBD2
CDR3 protein: CASSSGGAAEQYF
CDR3 DNA: TGTGCCAGCAGTTCGGGGGGGGCTGCCGAGCAGTACTTC

J gene: TRBJ2-1
clone size: .
V gene: TRBV5-6
D gene: .
CDR3 protein: CASSSPPGEEFF
CDR3 DNA: TGTGCCAGCAGCTCTCCCCCAGGGGAGGAGTTCTTC

J gene: TRBJ2-1
clone size: .
V gene: TRBV7-2
D gene: TRBD2
CDR3 protein: CASSFLKSGGWDEQFF
CDR3 DNA: TGTGCCAGCAGCTTTTTGAAGAGCGGGGGGTGGGATGAGCAGTTCTTC

J gene: TRBJ1-1
clone size: .
V gene: TRBV19
D gene: TRBD1
CDR3 protein: CASSLGQLMNTEAFF
CDR3 DNA: TGTGCCAGTAGTTTGGGACAGCTGATGAACACTGAAGCTTTCTTT

J gene: TRBJ2-3
clone size: once
V gene: TRBV11-2
D gene: .
CDR3 protein: CASSLSSSTDTQYF
CDR3 DNA: TGTGCCAGCAGCCTATCGTCCAGCACAGATACGCAGTATTTT

J gene: TRBJ2-7
clone size: .
V gene: TRBV9
D gene: TRBD1
CDR3 protein: CASSVGVQGFYEQYF
CDR3 DNA: TGTGCCAGCAGCGTAGGGGTACAGGGGTTTTACGAGCAGTACTTC

J gene: TRBJ1-1
clone size: .
V gene: TRBV4-3
D gene: TRBD1
CDR3 protein: CASSQMWDREAFF
CDR3 DNA: TGCGCCAGCAGTCAGATGTGGGACAGAGAAGCTTTCTTT

J gene: TRBJ2-7
clone size: .
V gene: TRBV4-1
D gene: .
CDR3 protein: CASSHGPTYEQYF
CDR3 DNA: TGCGCCAGCAGCCACGGACCAACCTACGAGCAGTACTTC

J gene: TRBJ2-3
clone size: .
V gene: TRBV5-4
D gene: TRBD1
CDR3 protein: CASSSAGGWDTQYF
CDR3 DNA: TGTGCCAGCAGTTCGGCAGGGGGCTGGGATACGCAGTATTTT

J gene: TRBJ1-1
clone size: .
V gene: TRBV11-2
D gene: .
CDR3 protein: CASSLGFLTEAFF
CDR3 DNA: TGTGCCAGCAGCTTAGGATTCCTCACTGAAGCTTTCTTT

J gene: TRBJ2-7
clone size: .
V gene: TRBV5-1
D gene: .
CDR3 protein: CASRSYYEQYF
CDR3 DNA: TGCGCCAGCCGTTCCTACTACGAGCAGTACTTC

J gene: TRBJ1-1
clone size: .
V gene: TRBV4-3
D gene: .
CDR3 protein: CASSQDGRAEAFF
CDR3 DNA: TGCGCCAGCAGCCAAGATGGTCGAGCTGAAGCTTTCTTT

J gene: TRBJ1-1
clone size: .
V gene: TRBV5-1
D gene: .
CDR3 protein: CASSLGANRGAFF
CDR3 DNA: TGCGCCAGCAGCTTGGGGGCAAACCGAGGGGCTTTCTTT

J gene: TRBJ1-2
clone size: .
V gene: TRBV27
D gene: .
CDR3 protein: CASSPRAPPGYGYTF
CDR3 DNA: TGTGCCAGCAGTCCCCGGGCCCCGCCAGGCTATGGCTACACCTTC

J gene: TRBJ1-2
clone size: .
V gene: TRBV4-3
D gene: .
CDR3 protein: CASSQGTVGGYGYTF
CDR3 DNA: TGCGCCAGCAGCCAAGGGACAGTTGGTGGCTATGGCTACACCTTC

J gene: TRBJ1-2
clone size: .
V gene: TRBV27
D gene: TRBD1
CDR3 protein: CASSLGQGFYGYTF
CDR3 DNA: TGTGCCAGCAGTCTCGGACAGGGATTTTATGGCTACACCTTC

J gene: TRBJ1-1
clone size: .
V gene: TRBV11-2
D gene: .
CDR3 protein: CASSLPGRMNTETFF
CDR3 DNA: TGTGCCAGCAGCTTACCGGGCCGCATGAACACTGAAACTTTCTTT

J gene: TRBJ2-2
clone size: .
V gene: TRBV9
D gene: TRBD2
CDR3 protein: CASSVERGGGELFF
CDR3 DNA: TGTGCCAGCAGCGTAGAGCGGGGGGGCGGGGAGCTGTTTTTT

J gene: TRBJ2-3
clone size: .
V gene: TRBV4-3
D gene: .
CDR3 protein: CASSRGIFADTQYF
CDR3 DNA: TGCGCCAGCAGCCGGGGTATATTCGCAGATACGCAGTATTTT

J gene: TRBJ1-4
clone size: .
V gene: TRBV27
D gene: .
CDR3 protein: CASSNDRQNEKLFF
CDR3 DNA: TGTGCCAGCAGTAACGACAGACAGAATGAAAAACTGTTTTTT

J gene: TRBJ1-2
clone size: .
V gene: TRBV6-5
D gene: .
CDR3 protein: CASRGPTINYGYTF
CDR3 DNA: TGTGCCAGCAGGGGACCGACGATTAACTATGGCTACACCTTC

J gene: TRBJ1-1
clone size: .
V gene: TRBV4-3
D gene: TRBD1
CDR3 protein: CASSPGTGNTEAFF
CDR3 DNA: TGCGCCAGCAGCCCCGGGACAGGGAACACTGAAGCTTTCTTT